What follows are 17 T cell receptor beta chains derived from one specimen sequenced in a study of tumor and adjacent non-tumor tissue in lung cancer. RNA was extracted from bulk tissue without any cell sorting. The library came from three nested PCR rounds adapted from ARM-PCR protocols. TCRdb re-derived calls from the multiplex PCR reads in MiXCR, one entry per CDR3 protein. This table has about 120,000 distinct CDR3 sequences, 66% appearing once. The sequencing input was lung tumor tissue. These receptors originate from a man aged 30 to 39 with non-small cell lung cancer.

CDR3 in DNA: TGCGCCAGCAGCCAAGATGAGACGGGAGGTACATACATGCAGTACTTC. Its translation: CASSQDETGGTYMQYF. This chain connects TRBV4-1 to TRBJ2-7; TRBD2 aligns across 7 bases. From germline, CDR1 is MGHRA and CDR2 YSYEKL. CDR3 length equals 16 residues. The trim removed 0 bases at V and 9 bases at J, leaving 14 bases unmatched.

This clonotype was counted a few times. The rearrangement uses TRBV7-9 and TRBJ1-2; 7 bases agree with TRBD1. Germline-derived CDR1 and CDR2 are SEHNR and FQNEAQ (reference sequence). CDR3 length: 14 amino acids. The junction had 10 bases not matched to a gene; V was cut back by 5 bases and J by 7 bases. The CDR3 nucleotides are TGTGCCAGCAGCCCCGAATGGGAGGGGGCTGGCTACACCTTC. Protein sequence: CASSPEWEGAGYTF.

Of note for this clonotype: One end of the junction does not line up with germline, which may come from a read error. CDR3 sequence reads: CASTKLAGGNTRELFF. The CDR3 coding sequence is TGTGCTAGCACCAAACTAGCGGGGGGGAACACCCGGGAGCTGTTTTTT. This chain joins TRBV7-8 and TRBJ2-2; TRBD2 agrees at 13 bases. CDR1 is SGHVS and CDR2 is FQNEAQ in the germline V gene. The CDR3 is 16 amino acids.

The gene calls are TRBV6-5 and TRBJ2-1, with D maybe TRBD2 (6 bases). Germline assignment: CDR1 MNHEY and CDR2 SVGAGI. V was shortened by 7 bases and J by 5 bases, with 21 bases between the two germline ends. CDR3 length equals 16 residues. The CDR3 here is CASKDRGGTYHNEQFF. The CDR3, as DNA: TGTGCCAGCAAGGATAGGGGCGGGACTTATCACAATGAGCAGTTCTTC.

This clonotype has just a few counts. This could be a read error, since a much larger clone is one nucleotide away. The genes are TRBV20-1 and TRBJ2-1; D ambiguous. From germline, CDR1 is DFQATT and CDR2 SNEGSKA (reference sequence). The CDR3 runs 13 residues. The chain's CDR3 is CNARYPSYNEQFF. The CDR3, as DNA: TGCAATGCTAGGTATCCCTCCTACAATGAGCAGTTCTTC.

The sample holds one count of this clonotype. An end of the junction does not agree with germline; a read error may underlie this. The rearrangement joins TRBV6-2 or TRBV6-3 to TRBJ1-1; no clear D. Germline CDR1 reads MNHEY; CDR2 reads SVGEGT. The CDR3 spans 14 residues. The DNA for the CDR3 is TGTTCCAGCACTGAGGCCACGCCGAACGCTGAAGCTTTCTTT. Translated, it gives CSSTEATPNAEAFF.

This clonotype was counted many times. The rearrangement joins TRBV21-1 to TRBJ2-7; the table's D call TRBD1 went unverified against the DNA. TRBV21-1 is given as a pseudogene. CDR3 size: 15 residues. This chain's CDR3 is CASEYPGGATYEQYF. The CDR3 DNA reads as TGTGCCAGCGAGTACCCTGGGGGAGCAACCTACGAGCAGTACTTC.

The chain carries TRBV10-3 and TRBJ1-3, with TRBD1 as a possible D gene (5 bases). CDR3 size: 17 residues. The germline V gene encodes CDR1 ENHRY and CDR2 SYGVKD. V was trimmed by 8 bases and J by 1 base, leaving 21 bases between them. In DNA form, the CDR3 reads TGTGCCATCGGAGGACGCGGGGGTTATGAGTCTGGAAACACCATATATTTT. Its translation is CAIGGRGGYESGNTIYF.

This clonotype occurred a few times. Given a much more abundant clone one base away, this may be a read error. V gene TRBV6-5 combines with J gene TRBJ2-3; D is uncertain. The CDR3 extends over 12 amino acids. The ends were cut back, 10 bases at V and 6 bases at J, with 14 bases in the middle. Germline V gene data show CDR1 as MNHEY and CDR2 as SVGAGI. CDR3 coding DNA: TGTGCCAACAGCTCCGGTTGGGATACGCAGTATTTT. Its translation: CANSSGWDTQYF.

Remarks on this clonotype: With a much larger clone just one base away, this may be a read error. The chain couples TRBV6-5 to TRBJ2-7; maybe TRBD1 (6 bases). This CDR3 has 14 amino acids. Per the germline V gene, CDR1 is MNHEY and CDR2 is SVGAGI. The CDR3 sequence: CASCYSPQGSEQYF. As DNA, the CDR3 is TGTGCCAGCTGTTACTCCCCCCAGGGGTCCGAGCAGTACTTC.

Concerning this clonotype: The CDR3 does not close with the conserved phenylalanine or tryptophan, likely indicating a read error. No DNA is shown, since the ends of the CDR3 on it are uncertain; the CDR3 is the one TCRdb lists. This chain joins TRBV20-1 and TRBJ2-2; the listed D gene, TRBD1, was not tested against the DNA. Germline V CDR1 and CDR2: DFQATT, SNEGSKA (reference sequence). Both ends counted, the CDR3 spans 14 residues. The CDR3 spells CSAQTGGDAGEMFL.

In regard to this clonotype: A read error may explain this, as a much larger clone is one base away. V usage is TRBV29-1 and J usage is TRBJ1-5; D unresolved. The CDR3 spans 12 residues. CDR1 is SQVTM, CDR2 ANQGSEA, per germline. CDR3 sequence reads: CIVGTANQPQHF. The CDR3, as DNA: TGCATCGTTGGAACGGCGAATCAGCCCCAGCATTTT.

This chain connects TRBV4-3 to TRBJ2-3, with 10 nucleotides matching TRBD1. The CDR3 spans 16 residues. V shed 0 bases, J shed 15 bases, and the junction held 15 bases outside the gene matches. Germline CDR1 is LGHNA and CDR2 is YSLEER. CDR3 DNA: TGCGCCAGCAGCCAAGATGCGACAGGGGGCGGGTATAAGCAATATTTT. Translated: CASSQDATGGGYKQYF.

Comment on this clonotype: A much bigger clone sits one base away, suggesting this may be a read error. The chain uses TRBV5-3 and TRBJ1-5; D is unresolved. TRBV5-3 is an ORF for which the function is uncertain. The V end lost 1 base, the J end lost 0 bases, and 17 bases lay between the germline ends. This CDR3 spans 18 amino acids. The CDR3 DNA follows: TGTGCCAGAAGCTTGCCCACTCTCTTCGGCAGTAGCAATCAGCCCCAGCATTTT. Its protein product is CARSLPTLFGSSNQPQHF.

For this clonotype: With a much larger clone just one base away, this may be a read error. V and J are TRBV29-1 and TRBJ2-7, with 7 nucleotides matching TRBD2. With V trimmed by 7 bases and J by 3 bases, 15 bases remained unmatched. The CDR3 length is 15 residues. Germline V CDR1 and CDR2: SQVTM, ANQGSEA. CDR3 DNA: TGCAGCGCGGAGATGGGGCGGGAGTGGGACTACGAGCAGTACTTC. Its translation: CSAEMGREWDYEQYF.

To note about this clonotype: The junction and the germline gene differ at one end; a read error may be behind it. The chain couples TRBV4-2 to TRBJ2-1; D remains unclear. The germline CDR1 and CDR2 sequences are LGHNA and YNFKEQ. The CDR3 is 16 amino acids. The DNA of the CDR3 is TGTGCCAGCAGCCGGTCTACTTCATCGAGGTACAGTGAGCAGTTCTTC. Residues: CASSRSTSSRYSEQFF.

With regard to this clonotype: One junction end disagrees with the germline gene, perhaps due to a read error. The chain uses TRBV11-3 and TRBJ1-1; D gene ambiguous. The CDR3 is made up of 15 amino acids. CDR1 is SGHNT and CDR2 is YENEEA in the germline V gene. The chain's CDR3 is CVSSLDSLSGTETFF. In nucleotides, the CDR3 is TGTGTCAGCAGCTTAGATAGCCTATCAGGCACTGAAACTTTCTTT.